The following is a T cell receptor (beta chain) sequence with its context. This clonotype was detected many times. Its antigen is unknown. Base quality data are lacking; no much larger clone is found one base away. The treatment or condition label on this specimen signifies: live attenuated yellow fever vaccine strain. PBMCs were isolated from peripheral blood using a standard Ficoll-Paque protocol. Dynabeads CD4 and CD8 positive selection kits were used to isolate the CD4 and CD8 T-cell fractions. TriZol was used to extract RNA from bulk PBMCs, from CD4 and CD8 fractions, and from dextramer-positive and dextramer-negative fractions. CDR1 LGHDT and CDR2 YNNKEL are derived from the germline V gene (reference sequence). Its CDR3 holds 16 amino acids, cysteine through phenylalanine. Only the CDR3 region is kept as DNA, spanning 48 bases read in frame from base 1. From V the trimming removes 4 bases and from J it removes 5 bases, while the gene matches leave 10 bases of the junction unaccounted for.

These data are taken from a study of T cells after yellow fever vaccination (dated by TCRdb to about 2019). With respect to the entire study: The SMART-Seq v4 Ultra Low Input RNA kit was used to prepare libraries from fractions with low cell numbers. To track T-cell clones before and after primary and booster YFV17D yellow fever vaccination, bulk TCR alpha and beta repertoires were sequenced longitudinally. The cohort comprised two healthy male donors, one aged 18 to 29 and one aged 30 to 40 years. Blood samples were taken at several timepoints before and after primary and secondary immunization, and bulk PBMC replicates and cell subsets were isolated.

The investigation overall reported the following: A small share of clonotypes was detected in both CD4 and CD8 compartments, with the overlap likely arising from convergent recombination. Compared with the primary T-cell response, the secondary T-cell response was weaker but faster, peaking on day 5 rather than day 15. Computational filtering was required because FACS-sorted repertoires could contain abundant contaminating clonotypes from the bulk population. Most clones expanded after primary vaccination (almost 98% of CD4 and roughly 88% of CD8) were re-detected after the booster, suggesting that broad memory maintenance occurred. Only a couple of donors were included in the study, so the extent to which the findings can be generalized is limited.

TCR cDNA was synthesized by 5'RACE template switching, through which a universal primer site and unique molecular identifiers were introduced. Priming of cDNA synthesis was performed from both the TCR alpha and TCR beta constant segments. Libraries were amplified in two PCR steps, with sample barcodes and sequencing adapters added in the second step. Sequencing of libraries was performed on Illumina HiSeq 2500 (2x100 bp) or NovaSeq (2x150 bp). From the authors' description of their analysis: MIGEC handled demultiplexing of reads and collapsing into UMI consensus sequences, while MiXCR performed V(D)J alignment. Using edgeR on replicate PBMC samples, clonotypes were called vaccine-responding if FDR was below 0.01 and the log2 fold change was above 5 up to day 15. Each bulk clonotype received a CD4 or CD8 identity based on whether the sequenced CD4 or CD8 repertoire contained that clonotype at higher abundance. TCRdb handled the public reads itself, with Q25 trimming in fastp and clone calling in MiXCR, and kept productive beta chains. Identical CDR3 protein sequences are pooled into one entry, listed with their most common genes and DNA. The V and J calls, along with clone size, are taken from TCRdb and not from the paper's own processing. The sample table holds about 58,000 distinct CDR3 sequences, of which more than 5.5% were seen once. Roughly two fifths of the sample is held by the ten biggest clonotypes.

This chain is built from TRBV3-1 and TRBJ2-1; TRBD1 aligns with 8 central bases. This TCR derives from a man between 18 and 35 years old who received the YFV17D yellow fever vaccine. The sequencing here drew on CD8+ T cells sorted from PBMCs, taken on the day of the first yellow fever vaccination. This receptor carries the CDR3 CASSLGLGQVDNEQFF. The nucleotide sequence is TGTGCCAGCAGCCTCGGTTTGGGACAGGTGGACAATGAGCAGTTCTTC.